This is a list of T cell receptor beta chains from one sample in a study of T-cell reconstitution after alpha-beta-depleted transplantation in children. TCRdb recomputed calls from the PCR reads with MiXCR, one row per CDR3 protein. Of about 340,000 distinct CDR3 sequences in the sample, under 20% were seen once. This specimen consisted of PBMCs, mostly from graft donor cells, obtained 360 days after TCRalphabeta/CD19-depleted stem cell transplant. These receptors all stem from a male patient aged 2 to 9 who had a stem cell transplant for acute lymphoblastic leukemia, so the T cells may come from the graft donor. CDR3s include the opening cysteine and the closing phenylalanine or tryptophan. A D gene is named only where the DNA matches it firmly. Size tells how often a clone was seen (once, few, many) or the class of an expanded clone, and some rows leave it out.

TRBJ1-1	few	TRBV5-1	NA	TGCGCCAGCAGCTTAATTCAGGGATGGAACACTGAAGCTTTCTTT	CASSLIQGWNTEAFF
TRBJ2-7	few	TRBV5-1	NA	TGCGCCAGCAGCCCCGGGGATCCGATCTCCTACGAGCAGTACTTC	CASSPGDPISYEQYF
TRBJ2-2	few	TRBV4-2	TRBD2	TGTGCCAGCAGCCAAACACACCTACTAGCGGGAGACCCCACCGGGGAGCTGTTTTTT	CASSQTHLLAGDPTGELFF
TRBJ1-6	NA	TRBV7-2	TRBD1	TGTGCCAGCAGCCGCGGAGGACAGGGGGGTAATTCACCCCTCCACTTT	CASSRGGQGGNSPLHF
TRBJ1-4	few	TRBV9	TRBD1	TGTGCCAGCAGCGTCTCCGGGACAGGGAAAGAAAAACTGTTTTTT	CASSVSGTGKEKLFF
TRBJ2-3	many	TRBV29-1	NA	TGCAGCGTTGAAGATAGATACAGGGAGAGGTGGGCGCAGTATTTT	CSVEDRYRERWAQYF
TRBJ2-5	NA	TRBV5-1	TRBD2	TGCGCCAGCACCGATTCCGGGACTAGCGGGAGAGGGAACCAAGAGACCCAGTACTTC	CASTDSGTSGRGNQETQYF
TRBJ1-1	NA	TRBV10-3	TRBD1	TGTGCCATCAGTGAGAATGAGGGGGCGATGTGGACTGAAGCTTTCTTT	CAISENEGAMWTEAFF
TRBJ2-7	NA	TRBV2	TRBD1	TGTGCCAGCAGTGAGGGGACAGGGACCTACGAGCAGTACTTC	CASSEGTGTYEQYF
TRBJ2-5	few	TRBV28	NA	TGCGCCAGCAGCCCGGGGGTAGAGACCCAGTACTTC	CASSPGVETQYF
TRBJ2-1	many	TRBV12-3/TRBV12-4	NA	TGTGCCAGCACTCGGCACCTGGGCAATGAGCAGTTCTTC	CASTRHLGNEQFF
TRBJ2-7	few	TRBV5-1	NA	TGCGCCAGCAGCTTAGGGGGACAAGTCTACGAGCAGTACTTC	CASSLGGQVYEQYF
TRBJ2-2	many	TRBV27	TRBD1	TGTGCCAGCATGTCCGGGACAGGGTGGAACACCGGGGAGCTGTTTTTT	CASMSGTGWNTGELFF
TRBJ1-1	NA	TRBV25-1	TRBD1	TGTGCCAGCAGTGAATCGGATGGGAGGGGGCGGACTGAAGCTTTCTTT	CASSESDGRGRTEAFF
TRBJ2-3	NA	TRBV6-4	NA	TGTGCCAGCAGTGACAGGGGCCCCCCAGATACGCAGTATTTT	CASSDRGPPDTQYF
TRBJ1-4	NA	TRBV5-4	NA	TGTGCCAGCAGCTTGGGCGGGTATAATGAAAAACTGTTTTTT	CASSLGGYNEKLFF
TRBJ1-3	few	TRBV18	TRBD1	TGTGCCAGCTCACCTGGGACAGGGGGACGAAACACCATATATTTT	CASSPGTGGRNTIYF
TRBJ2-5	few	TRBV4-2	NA	TGTGCCAGCAGCCAAGATCTTGCAGAGACCCAGTACTTC	CASSQDLAETQYF
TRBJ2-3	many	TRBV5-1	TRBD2	TGCGCCAGCAGCATCCAGGCTAGCGGGAGATCCACAGATACGCAGTATTTT	CASSIQASGRSTDTQYF
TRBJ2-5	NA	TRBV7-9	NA	TGTGCCAGCAATCCAAAGACGGGCCAAGAGACCCAGTACTTC	CASNPKTGQETQYF
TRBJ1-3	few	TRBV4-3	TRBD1	TGCGCCAGCAGCAAAAGTCCAGGGGGATGGGACACCATATATTTT	CASSKSPGGWDTIYF
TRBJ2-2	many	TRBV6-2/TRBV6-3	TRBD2	TGTGCCAGCAGTTCCCGTAAACCTTTGACTAGCGGGAAAAACACCGGGGAGCTGTTTTTT	CASSSRKPLTSGKNTGELFF
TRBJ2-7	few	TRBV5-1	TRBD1	TGCGCCAGCAGCTGGGGACAGGGGTCGTACGAGCAGTACTTC	CASSWGQGSYEQYF
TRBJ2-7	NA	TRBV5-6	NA	TGTGCCAGCATGGTAGGGGACCGAGATTACGAGCAGTACTTC	CASMVGDRDYEQYF